This is a list of T cell receptor beta chains from one sample in a study of beta chain features in type 1 diabetes. Repertoires were generated with immunoSEQ multiplex PCR, while TCRdb's copy carries only in-frame clones and drops some. The table has under 350,000 clones, around 22% seen once. The specimen sequenced was naive CD4+ T cells from blood. Receptors originate from a woman aged 25 to 45 with type 1 diabetes. The CDR3 runs from the conserved cysteine through the conserved F or W. Fields, in order: D gene, J gene, clone size, V gene, CDR3 DNA, CDR3 protein. A D gene is named only where the DNA matches it firmly. Some rows have no size entry. The others give once, few or many, or a class for an expanded clone.

d_gene: NA
j_gene: TRBJ2-7
abundance: NA
v_gene: TRBV29-1
CDR3nt: TGCAGCGGGCGGGACCGATACGAGCAGTACTTC
CDR3aa: CSGRDRYEQYF

d_gene: TRBD2
j_gene: TRBJ2-7
abundance: NA
v_gene: TRBV5-1
CDR3nt: TGCGCCAGCAGCGCCAGGGACTACCTCTCCTACGAGCAGTACTTC
CDR3aa: CASSARDYLSYEQYF

d_gene: TRBD2
j_gene: TRBJ2-1
abundance: few
v_gene: TRBV12-5
CDR3nt: TGTGCTAGTGGCCCCGGGACTATCAATGAGCAGTTCTTC
CDR3aa: CASGPGTINEQFF

d_gene: NA
j_gene: TRBJ1-1
abundance: few
v_gene: TRBV6-1
CDR3nt: TGTGCCAGCAGGACAACACAGAACACTGAAGCTTTCTTT
CDR3aa: CASRTTQNTEAFF

d_gene: NA
j_gene: TRBJ2-7
abundance: NA
v_gene: TRBV5-4
CDR3nt: TGTGCCAGCAGCTTTTATTCGGGAAATCGGTACGAGCAGTACTTC
CDR3aa: CASSFYSGNRYEQYF

d_gene: TRBD2
j_gene: TRBJ2-4
abundance: NA
v_gene: TRBV5-4
CDR3nt: TGTGCCAGCAGCTTGGACGGGCTAGCGGGAGGGGAGTACTTC
CDR3aa: CASSLDGLAGGEYF

d_gene: TRBD1
j_gene: TRBJ2-6
abundance: few
v_gene: TRBV29-1
CDR3nt: TGCAGCGTTGACTTCGCGACAGGGGGCCTCTCTGGGGCCAACGTCCTGACTTTC
CDR3aa: CSVDFATGGLSGANVLTF

d_gene: NA
j_gene: TRBJ2-7
abundance: NA
v_gene: TRBV19
CDR3nt: TGTGCCAGTAGTACCGCTGGGCTTCTTCGCGAGCAGTACTTC
CDR3aa: CASSTAGLLREQYF

d_gene: TRBD1
j_gene: TRBJ2-7
abundance: few
v_gene: TRBV5-6
CDR3nt: TGTGCCAGCAGCTCTCGGACAGGGTTGAGGGAGCAGTACTTC
CDR3aa: CASSSRTGLREQYF

d_gene: NA
j_gene: TRBJ2-5
abundance: NA
v_gene: TRBV4-1
CDR3nt: TGCGCCAGCAGCGCGGGACGTCAAGAGACCCAGTACTTC
CDR3aa: CASSAGRQETQYF

d_gene: NA
j_gene: TRBJ2-7
abundance: NA
v_gene: TRBV4-1
CDR3nt: TGCGCCAGCAGCGAACGACTGAGCTCCTACGAGCAGTACTTC
CDR3aa: CASSERLSSYEQYF

d_gene: NA
j_gene: TRBJ1-2
abundance: NA
v_gene: TRBV19
CDR3nt: TGTGCCAGTAGTAGCCCGGACACGGTGGGCTATGGCTACACCTTC
CDR3aa: CASSSPDTVGYGYTF

d_gene: TRBD1
j_gene: TRBJ1-1
abundance: NA
v_gene: TRBV29-1
CDR3nt: TGCAGCGCCGGACAGGGGGCATGGGCTGAAGCTTTCTTT
CDR3aa: CSAGQGAWAEAFF

d_gene: TRBD2
j_gene: TRBJ2-3
abundance: few
v_gene: TRBV4-1
CDR3nt: TGCGCCAGCAGCCTACCACTAGCGGGAGGTCGGAAAGATACGCAGTATTTT
CDR3aa: CASSLPLAGGRKDTQYF

d_gene: TRBD2
j_gene: TRBJ2-3
abundance: once
v_gene: TRBV7-2
CDR3nt: TGTGCCAGCAGACCATCCGTGACTAGCGGGGTTGAGGGTACGCAGTATTTT
CDR3aa: CASRPSVTSGVEGTQYF

d_gene: TRBD2
j_gene: TRBJ2-3
abundance: NA
v_gene: TRBV30
CDR3nt: TGTGCCTGGAGTGTACAGGGACTAGCCTCAGGCCCCCAGGCAGATACGCAGTATTTT
CDR3aa: CAWSVQGLASGPQADTQYF

d_gene: TRBD1
j_gene: TRBJ1-2
abundance: NA
v_gene: TRBV5-1
CDR3nt: TGCGCCAGCAGCTTGAAGGGGGCGCGAGGCTACACCTTC
CDR3aa: CASSLKGARGYTF

d_gene: TRBD1
j_gene: TRBJ1-2
abundance: few
v_gene: TRBV5-1
CDR3nt: TGCGCCAGCAGCCCGACAGGGGAGGTTGGCTCTGGGTATGGCTACACCTTC
CDR3aa: CASSPTGEVGSGYGYTF

d_gene: NA
j_gene: TRBJ2-3
abundance: NA
v_gene: TRBV5-6
CDR3nt: TGTGCCAGCAGCGTGGACAGCCGTACGCAGTATTTT
CDR3aa: CASSVDSRTQYF

d_gene: NA
j_gene: TRBJ1-5
abundance: NA
v_gene: TRBV25-1
CDR3nt: TGTGCCAGCAGTGATAGGGGGTGGCAGCCCCAGCATTTT
CDR3aa: CASSDRGWQPQHF

d_gene: NA
j_gene: TRBJ2-3
abundance: few
v_gene: TRBV4-2
CDR3nt: TGTGCCAGCAGCCAAGATTCGGGAGTGTACACAGATACGCAGTATTTT
CDR3aa: CASSQDSGVYTDTQYF

d_gene: TRBD2
j_gene: TRBJ2-4
abundance: few
v_gene: TRBV30
CDR3nt: TGTGCCTGGAGTGTCACTAGCGGGATTGACATTCAGTACTTC
CDR3aa: CAWSVTSGIDIQYF